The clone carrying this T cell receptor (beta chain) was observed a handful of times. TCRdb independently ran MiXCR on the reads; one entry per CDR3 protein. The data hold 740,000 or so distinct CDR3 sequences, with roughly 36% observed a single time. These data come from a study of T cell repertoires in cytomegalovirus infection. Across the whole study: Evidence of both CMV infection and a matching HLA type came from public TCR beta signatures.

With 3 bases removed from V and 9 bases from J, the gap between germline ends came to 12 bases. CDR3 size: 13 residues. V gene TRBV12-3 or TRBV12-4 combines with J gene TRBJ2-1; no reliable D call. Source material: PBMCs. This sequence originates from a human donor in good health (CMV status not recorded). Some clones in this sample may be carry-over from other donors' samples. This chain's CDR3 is CASSLYSAVEQFF. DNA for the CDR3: TGTGCCAGCAGTTTGTACTCCGCGGTTGAGCAGTTCTTC.